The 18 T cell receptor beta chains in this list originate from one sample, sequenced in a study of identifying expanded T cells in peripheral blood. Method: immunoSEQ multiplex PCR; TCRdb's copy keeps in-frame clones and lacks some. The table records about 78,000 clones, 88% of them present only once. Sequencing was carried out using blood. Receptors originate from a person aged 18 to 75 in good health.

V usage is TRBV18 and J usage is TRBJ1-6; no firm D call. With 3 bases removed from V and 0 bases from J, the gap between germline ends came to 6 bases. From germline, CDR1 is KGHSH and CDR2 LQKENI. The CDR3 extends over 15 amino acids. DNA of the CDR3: TGTGCCAGCTCACCGCAAAACTCCTATAATTCACCCCTCCACTTT. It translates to CASSPQNSYNSPLHF.

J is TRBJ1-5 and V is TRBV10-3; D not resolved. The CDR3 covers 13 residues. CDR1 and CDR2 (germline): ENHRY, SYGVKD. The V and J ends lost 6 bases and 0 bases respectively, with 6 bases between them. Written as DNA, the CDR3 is TGTGCCATCAGCGGGGATAGCAATCAGCCCCAGCATTTT. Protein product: CAISGDSNQPQHF.

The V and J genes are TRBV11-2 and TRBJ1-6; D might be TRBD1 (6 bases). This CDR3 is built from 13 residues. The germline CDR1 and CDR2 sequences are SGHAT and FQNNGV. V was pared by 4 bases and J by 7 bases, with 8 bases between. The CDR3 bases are TGTGCCAGCAGCTCGCAGGGGAATTCACCCCTCCACTTT. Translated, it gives CASSSQGNSPLHF.

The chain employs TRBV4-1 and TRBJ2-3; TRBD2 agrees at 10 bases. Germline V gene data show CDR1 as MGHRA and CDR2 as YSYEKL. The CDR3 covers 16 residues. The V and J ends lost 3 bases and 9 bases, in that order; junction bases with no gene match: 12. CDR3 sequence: CASSHGLAVADSTQYF. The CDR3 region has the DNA TGCGCCAGCAGCCACGGACTAGCGGTTGCGGATAGCACGCAGTATTTT.

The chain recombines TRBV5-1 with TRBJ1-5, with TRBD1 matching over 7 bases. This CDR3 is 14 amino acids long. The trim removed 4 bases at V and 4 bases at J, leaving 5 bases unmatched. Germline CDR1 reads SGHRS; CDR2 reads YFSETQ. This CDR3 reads CASSPGTANQPQHF. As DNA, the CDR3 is TGCGCCAGCAGCCCAGGGACAGCAAATCAGCCCCAGCATTTT. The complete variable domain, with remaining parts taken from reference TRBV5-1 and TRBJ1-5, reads KAGVTQTPRYLIKTRGQQVTLSCSPISGHRSVSWYQQTPGQGLQFLFEYFSETQRNKGNFPGRFSGRQFSNSRSEMNVSTLELGDSALYLCASSPGTANQPQHFGDGTRLSIL.

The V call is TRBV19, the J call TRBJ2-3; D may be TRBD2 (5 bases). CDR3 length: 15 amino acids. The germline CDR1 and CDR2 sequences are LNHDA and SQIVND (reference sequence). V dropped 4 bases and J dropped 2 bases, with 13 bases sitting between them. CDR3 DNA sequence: TGTGCCAGTAGTACCGGACTCATTCTCACAGATACGCAGTATTTT. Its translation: CASSTGLILTDTQYF.

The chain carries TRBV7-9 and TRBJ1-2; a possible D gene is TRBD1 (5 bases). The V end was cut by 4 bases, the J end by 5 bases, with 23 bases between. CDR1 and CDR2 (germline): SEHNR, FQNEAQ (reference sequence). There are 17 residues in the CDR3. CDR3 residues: CASSSRPAGVSSYGYTF. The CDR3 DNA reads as TGTGCCAGCAGCTCCCGCCCCGCGGGGGTTTCAAGTTATGGCTACACCTTC.

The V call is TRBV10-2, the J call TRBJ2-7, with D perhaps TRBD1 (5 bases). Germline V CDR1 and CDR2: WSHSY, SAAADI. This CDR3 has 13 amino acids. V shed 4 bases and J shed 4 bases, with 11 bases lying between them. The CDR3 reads CASSVGHLYEQYF. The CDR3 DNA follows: TGCGCCAGCAGTGTAGGACACCTATACGAGCAGTACTTC.

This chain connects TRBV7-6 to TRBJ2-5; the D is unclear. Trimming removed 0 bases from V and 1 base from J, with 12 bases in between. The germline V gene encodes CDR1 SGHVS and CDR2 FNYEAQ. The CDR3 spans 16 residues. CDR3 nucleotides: TGTGCCAGCAGCTTAGCTGGGATCCTAACCCAAGAGACCCAGTACTTC. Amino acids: CASSLAGILTQETQYF.

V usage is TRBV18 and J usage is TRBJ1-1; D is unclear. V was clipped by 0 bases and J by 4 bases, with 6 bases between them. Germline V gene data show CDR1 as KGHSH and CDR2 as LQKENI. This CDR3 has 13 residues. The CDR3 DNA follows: TGTGCCAGCTCACCACCGCTCCGCACTGAAGCTTTCTTT. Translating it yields CASSPPLRTEAFF.

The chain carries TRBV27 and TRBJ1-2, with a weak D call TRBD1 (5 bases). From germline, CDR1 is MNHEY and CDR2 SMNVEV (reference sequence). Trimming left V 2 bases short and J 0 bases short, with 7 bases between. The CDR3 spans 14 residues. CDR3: CASSLGGANYGYTF. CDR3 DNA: TGTGCCAGCAGTTTAGGAGGGGCTAACTATGGCTACACCTTC.

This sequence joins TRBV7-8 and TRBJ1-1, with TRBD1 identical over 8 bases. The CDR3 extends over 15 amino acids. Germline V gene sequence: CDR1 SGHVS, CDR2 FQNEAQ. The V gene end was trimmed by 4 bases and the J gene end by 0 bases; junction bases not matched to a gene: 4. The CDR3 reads CASSSDRVLNTEAFF. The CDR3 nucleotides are TGTGCCAGCAGCTCGGACAGGGTGCTGAACACTGAAGCTTTCTTT.

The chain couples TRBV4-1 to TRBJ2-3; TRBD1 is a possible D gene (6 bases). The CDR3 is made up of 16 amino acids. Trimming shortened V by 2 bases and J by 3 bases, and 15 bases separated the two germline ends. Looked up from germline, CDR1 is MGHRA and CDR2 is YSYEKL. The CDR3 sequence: CASSQTGTLGTDTQYF. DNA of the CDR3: TGCGCCAGCAGCCAAACAGGGACGTTGGGGACAGATACGCAGTATTTT.

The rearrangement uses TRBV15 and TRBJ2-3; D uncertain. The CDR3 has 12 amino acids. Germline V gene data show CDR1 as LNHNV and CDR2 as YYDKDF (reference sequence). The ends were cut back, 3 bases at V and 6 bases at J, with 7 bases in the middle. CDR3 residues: CATSRDADTQYF. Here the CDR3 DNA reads TGTGCCACCAGCAGGGATGCGGATACGCAGTATTTT.

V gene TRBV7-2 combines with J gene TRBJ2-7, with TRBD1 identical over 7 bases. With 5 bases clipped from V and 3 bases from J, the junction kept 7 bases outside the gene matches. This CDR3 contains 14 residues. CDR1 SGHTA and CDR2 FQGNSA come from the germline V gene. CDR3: CASSLDRVNYEQYF. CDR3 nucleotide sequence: TGTGCCAGCAGCCTTGACAGGGTTAACTACGAGCAGTACTTC.

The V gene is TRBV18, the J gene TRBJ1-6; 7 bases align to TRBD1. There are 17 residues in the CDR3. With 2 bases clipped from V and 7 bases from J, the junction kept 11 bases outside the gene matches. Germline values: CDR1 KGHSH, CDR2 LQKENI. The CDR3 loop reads CASSPGGTVRANSPLHF. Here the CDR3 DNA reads TGTGCCAGCTCACCAGGGGGGACAGTCCGCGCAAATTCACCCCTCCACTTT. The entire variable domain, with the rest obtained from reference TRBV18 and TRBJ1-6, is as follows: NAGVMQNPRHLVRRRGQEARLRCSPMKGHSHVYWYRQLPEEGLKFMVYLQKENIIDESGMPKERFSAEFPKEGPSILRIQQVVRGDSAAYFCASSPGGTVRANSPLHFGNGTRLTVT.

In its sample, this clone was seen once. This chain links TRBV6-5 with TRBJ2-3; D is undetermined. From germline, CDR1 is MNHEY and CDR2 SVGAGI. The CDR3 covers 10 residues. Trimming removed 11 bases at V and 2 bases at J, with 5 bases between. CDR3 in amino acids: CARPTDTQYF. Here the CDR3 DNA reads TGTGCCCGCCCCACAGATACGCAGTATTTT.

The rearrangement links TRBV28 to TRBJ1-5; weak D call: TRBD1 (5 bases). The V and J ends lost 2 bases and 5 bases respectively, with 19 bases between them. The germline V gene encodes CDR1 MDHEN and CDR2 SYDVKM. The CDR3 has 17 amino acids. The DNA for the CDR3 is TGTGCCAGCAGTTTAGCCCCTCGGGGCGAGGTCGATCAGCCCCAGCATTTT. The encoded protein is CASSLAPRGEVDQPQHF. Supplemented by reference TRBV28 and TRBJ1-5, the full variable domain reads DVKVTQSSRYLVKRTGEKVFLECVQDMDHENMFWYRQDPGLGLRLIYFSYDVKMKEKGDIPEGYSVSREKKERFSLILESASTNQTSMYLCASSLAPRGEVDQPQHFGDGTRLSIL.